These T cell receptor beta chains were read from a single sample in a study of low-dose radiotherapy and immunotherapy resistance in tumors. TCRdb recomputed calls from the reads with MiXCR, one row per CDR3 protein. The table lists approximately 84,000 distinct CDR3 sequences, around 17% of them singletons. The input for sequencing was PBMCs, taken after low-dose radiotherapy plus immunotherapy. These receptors all stem from a male donor with prostate cancer. Both conserved end residues are part of each CDR3. A D gene is named only where the DNA matches it firmly. Size values are once, few and many counts, or a class for expanded clones, and some rows have none.

CDR3aa	CDR3nt	abundance	j_gene	d_gene	v_gene
CASSQDPGSGSPLHF	TGTGCCAGCAGCCAAGACCCCGGCTCGGGATCACCCCTCCACTTT	many	TRBJ1-6	.	TRBV3-1
CSVAGQGSWNTEAFF	TGCAGCGTTGCAGGACAGGGGAGTTGGAACACTGAAGCTTTCTTT	many	TRBJ1-1	TRBD1	TRBV29-1
CASSVVQGGETQYF	TGTGCCAGCAGCGTAGTGCAGGGAGGAGAGACCCAGTACTTC	.	TRBJ2-5	.	TRBV9
CASTRQGVDEQYF	TGTGCCAGCACTCGGCAGGGTGTCGACGAGCAGTACTTC	many	TRBJ2-7	.	TRBV6-1
CAISPTGTGELFF	TGTGCCATCAGTCCAACCGGTACCGGGGAGCTGTTTTTT	.	TRBJ2-2	.	TRBV10-3
CASGLDRAYNEQFF	TGTGCTAGTGGTTTGGACAGGGCCTACAATGAGCAGTTCTTC	many	TRBJ2-1	.	TRBV12-5
CASSRQRNTEAFF	TGTGCCAGCAGCCGACAGCGGAACACTGAAGCTTTCTTT	many	TRBJ1-1	.	TRBV12-3/TRBV12-4
CASSRLELEGQSGYTF	TGTGCCAGCAGCCGTTTAGAATTGGAGGGACAAAGTGGCTACACCTTC	many	TRBJ1-2	.	TRBV5-6
CASSEGTQSPGYPQYF	TGTGCCAGCAGCGAAGGGACACAAAGCCCAGGATATCCGCAGTATTTT	many	TRBJ2-3	.	TRBV7-9
CASSQSNAPNYGYTF	TGTGCCAGCAGCCAATCGAACGCTCCTAACTATGGCTACACCTTC	many	TRBJ1-2	.	TRBV4-2
CASSLDRVSTEAFF	TGTGCCAGCAGTTTAGACAGGGTGAGCACTGAAGCTTTCTTT	many	TRBJ1-1	.	TRBV12-3/TRBV12-4
CASGSDLGNTEAFF	TGTGCTAGTGGTTCCGACCTCGGGAACACTGAAGCTTTCTTT	.	TRBJ1-1	.	TRBV12-5
CASRAGAGDEQFF	TGTGCCAGCCGGGCGGGGGCCGGGGATGAGCAGTTCTTC	.	TRBJ2-1	.	TRBV6-8
CASKPRQNQDEYGYTF	TGTGCCAGTAAACCCCGACAGAACCAAGACGAGTATGGCTACACCTTC	many	TRBJ1-2	.	TRBV19
CSASLIGYTEAFF	TGCAGTGCTAGTCTAATCGGCTACACTGAAGCTTTCTTT	many	TRBJ1-1	.	TRBV20-1
CAWSSGVPFSEQFF	TGTGCCTGGAGTAGCGGCGTCCCTTTTAGTGAGCAGTTCTTC	many	TRBJ2-1	.	TRBV30
CASSFAPDTQYF	TGTGCCAGCAGCTTCGCGCCAGATACGCAGTATTTT	many	TRBJ2-3	.	TRBV7-9
CAWSSSNEKLFF	TGTGCCTGGAGCAGTTCTAATGAAAAACTGTTTTTT	many	TRBJ1-4	.	TRBV30
CSASKGPPFYEQYF	TGCAGTGCTAGTAAGGGTCCTCCGTTCTACGAGCAGTACTTC	many	TRBJ2-7	.	TRBV20-1
CSVAAVGGTEAFF	TGCAGCGTTGCCGCGGTAGGGGGCACTGAAGCTTTCTTT	many	TRBJ1-1	.	TRBV29-1
CASSQDQGTEQFF	TGCGCCAGCAGCCAAGATCAGGGGACGGAGCAGTTCTTC	many	TRBJ2-1	.	TRBV4-1
CASTRRGMNTEAFF	TGTGCCAGCACCCGAAGGGGGATGAACACTGAAGCTTTCTTT	.	TRBJ1-1	.	TRBV27
CASSNDRFYEQYF	TGTGCCAGTAGTAATGACCGATTCTACGAGCAGTACTTC	.	TRBJ2-7	.	TRBV19
CASSLEPGVEQYF	TGTGCCAGCAGCTTAGAGCCGGGGGTTGAGCAGTACTTC	many	TRBJ2-7	.	TRBV7-2
CSVTDANLRAYF	TGCAGCGTGACAGACGCAAACTTAAGGGCGTACTTC	many	TRBJ2-7	.	TRBV29-1
CASSVSGTSGSQQYF	TGCGCCAGCAGTGTCTCCGGGACTAGCGGGAGTCAGCAGTACTTC	many	TRBJ2-7	TRBD2	TRBV10-2
CASNLEIGRLGYTF	TGTGCCAGCAACTTAGAGATAGGACGCCTTGGCTACACCTTC	many	TRBJ1-2	.	TRBV7-2
CASSFSEAQETQYF	TGTGCCAGCAGTTTCAGCGAGGCCCAAGAGACCCAGTACTTC	.	TRBJ2-5	.	TRBV28
CASSLARGRGETQYF	TGTGCCAGCAGCTTAGCCAGGGGGCGCGGTGAGACCCAGTACTTC	many	TRBJ2-5	TRBD1	TRBV7-3
CASSRGHSRPYEQYF	TGTGCCAGCAGTCGGGGACATTCGAGACCCTACGAGCAGTACTTC	.	TRBJ2-7	.	TRBV6-8
CASSIRTELDLLVRANVLTF	TGTGCCAGCAGCATCCGGACAGAGCTTGACCTTCTGGTTCGGGCCAACGTCCTGACTTTC	many	TRBJ2-6	.	TRBV7-9
CASSVGGTRTDTQYF	TGTGCCAGCAGCGTAGGAGGGACCCGCACAGATACGCAGTATTTT	many	TRBJ2-3	.	TRBV9
CASEGGAEAFF	TGTGCCAGCGAAGGGGGCGCCGAAGCTTTCTTT	few	TRBJ1-1	TRBD1	TRBV2
CTSRAGGVYGYTF	TGTACCAGCAGGGCCGGAGGGGTCTATGGCTACACCTTC	once	TRBJ1-2	.	TRBV6-8